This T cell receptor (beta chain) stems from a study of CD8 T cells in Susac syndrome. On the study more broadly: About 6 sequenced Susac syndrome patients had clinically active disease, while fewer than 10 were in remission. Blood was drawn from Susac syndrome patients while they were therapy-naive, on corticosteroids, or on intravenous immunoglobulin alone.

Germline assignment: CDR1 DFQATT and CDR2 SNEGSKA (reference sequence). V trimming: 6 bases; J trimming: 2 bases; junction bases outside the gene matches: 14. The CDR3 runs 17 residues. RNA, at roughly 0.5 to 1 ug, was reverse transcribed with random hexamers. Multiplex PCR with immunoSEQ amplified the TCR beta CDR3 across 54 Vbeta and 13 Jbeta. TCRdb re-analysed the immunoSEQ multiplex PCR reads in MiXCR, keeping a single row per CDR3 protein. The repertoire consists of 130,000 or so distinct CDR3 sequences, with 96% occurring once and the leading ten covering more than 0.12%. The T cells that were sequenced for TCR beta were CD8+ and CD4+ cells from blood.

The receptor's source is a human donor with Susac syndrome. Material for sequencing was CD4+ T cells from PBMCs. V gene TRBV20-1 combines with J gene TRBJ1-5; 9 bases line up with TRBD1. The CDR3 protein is CSATPLGGQGRNQPQHF. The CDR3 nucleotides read TGCAGTGCGACCCCCCTGGGGGGACAGGGACGCAATCAGCCCCAGCATTTT.